This T cell receptor (beta chain) was retrieved from a study of cytomegalovirus exposure and HLA in healthy donors. Sampled while nominally healthy, donors likely had unrecorded immune exposures. The germline V gene encodes CDR1 MNHEY and CDR2 SMNVEV (reference sequence). With 6 bases removed from V and 4 bases from J, the gap between germline ends came to 11 bases. The CDR3 is 13 amino acids. On this clone itself: Its specificity is unknown.

The PCR made use of 60 Vbeta and 13 Jbeta primers. Generated by immunoSEQ multiplex PCR, the TCRdb table keeps only in-frame clones and is missing some. The data contain some 140,000 clones, approximately 71% of them singletons. Findings and limits, study-wide: A later analysis found TCR association rates differed by HLA locus, highest for DRB1 and lowest for HLA-C.

This sequence originates from a man in his thirties or forties in good health and CMV-seronegative. The rearrangement links TRBV27 to TRBJ2-3; D possibly corresponds to TRBD2 (7 bases). Sequenced sample: PBMCs. In nucleotides, the CDR3 is TGTGCCAGCAGGGCGGGGGCGGCAGATACGCAGTATTTT. Amino acid sequence: CASRAGAADTQYF.